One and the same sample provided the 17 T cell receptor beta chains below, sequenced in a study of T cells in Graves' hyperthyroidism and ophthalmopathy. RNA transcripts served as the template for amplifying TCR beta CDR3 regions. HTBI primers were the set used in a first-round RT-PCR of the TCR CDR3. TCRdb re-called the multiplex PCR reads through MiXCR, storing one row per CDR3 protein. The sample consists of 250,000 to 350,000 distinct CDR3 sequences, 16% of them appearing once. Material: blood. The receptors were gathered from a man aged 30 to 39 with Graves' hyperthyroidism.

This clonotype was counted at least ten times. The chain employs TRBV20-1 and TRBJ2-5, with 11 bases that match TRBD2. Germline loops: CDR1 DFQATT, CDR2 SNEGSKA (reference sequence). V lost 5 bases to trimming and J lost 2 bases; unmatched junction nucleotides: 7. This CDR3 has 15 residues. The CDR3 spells CSADRGLAVQETQYF. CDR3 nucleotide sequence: TGCAGTGCTGATAGGGGACTAGCGGTACAAGAGACCCAGTACTTC.

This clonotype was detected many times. CDR3 nucleotides: TGTGCCAGCAGTTTATGGGACAGGGCCTACGAGCAGTACTTC. Residues: CASSLWDRAYEQYF. V and J are TRBV12-3 or TRBV12-4 and TRBJ2-7; the match to TRBD1 covers 9 bases. The CDR3 consists of 14 residues. V lost 2 bases to trimming and J lost 2 bases; unmatched junction nucleotides: 1.

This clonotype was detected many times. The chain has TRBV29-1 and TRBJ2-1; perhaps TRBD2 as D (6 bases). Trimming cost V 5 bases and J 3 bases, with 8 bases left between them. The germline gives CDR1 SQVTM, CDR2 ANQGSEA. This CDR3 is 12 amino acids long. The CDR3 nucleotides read TGCAGCGTTTCCGGGGGCTACAATGAGCAGTTCTTC. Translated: CSVSGGYNEQFF.

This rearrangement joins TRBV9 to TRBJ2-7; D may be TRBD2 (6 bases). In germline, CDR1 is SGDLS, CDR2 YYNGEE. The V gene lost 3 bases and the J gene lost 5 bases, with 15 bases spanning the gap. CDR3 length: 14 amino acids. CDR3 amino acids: CASSGHGSSDEQYF. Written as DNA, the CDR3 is TGTGCCAGCAGCGGACACGGGAGTAGCGACGAGCAGTACTTC. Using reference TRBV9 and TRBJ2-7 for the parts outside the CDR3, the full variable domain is DSGVTQTPKHLITATGQRVTLRCSPRSGDLSVYWYQQSLDQGLQFLIQYYNGEERAKGNILERFSAQQFPDLHSELNLSSLELGDSALYFCASSGHGSSDEQYFGPGTRLTVT.

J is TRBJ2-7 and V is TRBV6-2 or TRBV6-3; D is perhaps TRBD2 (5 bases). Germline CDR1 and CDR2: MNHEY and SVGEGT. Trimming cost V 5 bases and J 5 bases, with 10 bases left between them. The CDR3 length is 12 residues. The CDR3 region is CASSTGLNEQYF. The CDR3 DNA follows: TGTGCCAGCAGTACCGGACTGAACGAGCAGTACTTC.

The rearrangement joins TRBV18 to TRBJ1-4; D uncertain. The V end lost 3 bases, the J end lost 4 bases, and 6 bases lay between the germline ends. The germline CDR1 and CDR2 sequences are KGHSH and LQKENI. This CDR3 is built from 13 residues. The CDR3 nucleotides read TGTGCCAGCTCACCGAGGGATAATGAAAAACTGTTTTTT. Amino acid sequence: CASSPRDNEKLFF.

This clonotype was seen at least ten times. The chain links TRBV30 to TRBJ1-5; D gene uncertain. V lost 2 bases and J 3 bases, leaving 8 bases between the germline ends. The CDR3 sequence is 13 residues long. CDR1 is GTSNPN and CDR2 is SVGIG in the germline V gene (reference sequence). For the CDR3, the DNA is TGTGCCTGGAGTTACAGCTCCAATCAGCCCCAGCATTTT. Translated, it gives CAWSYSSNQPQHF.

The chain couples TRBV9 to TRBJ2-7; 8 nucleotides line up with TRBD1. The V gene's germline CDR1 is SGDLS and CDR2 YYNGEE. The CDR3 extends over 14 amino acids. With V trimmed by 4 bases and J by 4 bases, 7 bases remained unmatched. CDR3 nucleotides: TGTGCCAGCAGCCCTCTGGACAGGGATTACGAGCAGTACTTC. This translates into CASSPLDRDYEQYF. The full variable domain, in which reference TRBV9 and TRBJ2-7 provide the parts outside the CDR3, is DSGVTQTPKHLITATGQRVTLRCSPRSGDLSVYWYQQSLDQGLQFLIQYYNGEERAKGNILERFSAQQFPDLHSELNLSSLELGDSALYFCASSPLDRDYEQYFGPGTRLTVT.

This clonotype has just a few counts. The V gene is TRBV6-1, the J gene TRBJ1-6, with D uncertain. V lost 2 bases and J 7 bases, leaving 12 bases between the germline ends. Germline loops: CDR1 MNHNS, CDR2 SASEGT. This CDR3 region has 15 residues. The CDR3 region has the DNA TGTGCCAGCAGTGAATCTTGGGCAGGCAATTCACCCCTCCACTTT. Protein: CASSESWAGNSPLHF.

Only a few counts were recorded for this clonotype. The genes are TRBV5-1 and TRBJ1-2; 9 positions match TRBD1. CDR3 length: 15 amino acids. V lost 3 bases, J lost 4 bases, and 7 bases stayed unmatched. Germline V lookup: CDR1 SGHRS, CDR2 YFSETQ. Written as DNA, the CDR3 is TGCGCCAGCAGCTCTGGACAGGGGATGGGCTATGGCTACACCTTC. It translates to CASSSGQGMGYGYTF.

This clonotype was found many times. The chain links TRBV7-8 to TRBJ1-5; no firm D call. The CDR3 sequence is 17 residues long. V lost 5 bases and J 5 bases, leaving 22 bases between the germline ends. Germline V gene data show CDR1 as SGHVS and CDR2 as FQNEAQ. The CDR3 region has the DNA TGTGCCAGCAGCCCCGGGTACGGCCAGAGCCTTGATCAGCCCCAGCATTTT. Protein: CASSPGYGQSLDQPQHF.

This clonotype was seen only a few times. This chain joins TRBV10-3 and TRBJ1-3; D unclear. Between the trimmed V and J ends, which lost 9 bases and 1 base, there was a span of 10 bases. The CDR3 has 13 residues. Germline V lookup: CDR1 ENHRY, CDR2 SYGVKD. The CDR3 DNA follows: TGTGCCATGAGGGCAGGATCTGGAAACACCATATATTTT. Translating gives CAMRAGSGNTIYF.

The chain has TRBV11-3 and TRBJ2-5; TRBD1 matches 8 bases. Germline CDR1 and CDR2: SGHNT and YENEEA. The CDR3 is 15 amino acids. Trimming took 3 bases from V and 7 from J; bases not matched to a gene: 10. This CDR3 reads CASSFLDRDLGTQYF. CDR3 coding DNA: TGTGCCAGCAGCTTCTTGGACAGGGACTTAGGGACCCAGTACTTC.

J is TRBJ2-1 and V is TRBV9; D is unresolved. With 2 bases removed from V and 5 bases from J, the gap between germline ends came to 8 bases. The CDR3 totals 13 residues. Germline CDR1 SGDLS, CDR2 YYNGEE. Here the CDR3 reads CASSVLGNNEQFF. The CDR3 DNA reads TGTGCCAGCAGCGTTCTAGGGAACAATGAGCAGTTCTTC.

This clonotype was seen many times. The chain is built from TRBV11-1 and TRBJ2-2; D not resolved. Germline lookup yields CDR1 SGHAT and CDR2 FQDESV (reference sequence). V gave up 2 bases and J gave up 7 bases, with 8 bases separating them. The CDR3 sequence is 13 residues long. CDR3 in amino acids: CASSLIDGGELFF. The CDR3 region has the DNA TGTGCCAGCAGCTTAATAGACGGCGGGGAGCTGTTTTTT. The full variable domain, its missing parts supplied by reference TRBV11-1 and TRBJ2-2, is EAEVAQSPRYKITEKSQAVAFWCDPISGHATLYWYRQILGQGPELLVQFQDESVVDDSQLPKDRFSAERLKGVDSTLKIQPAELGDSAMYLCASSLIDGGELFFGEGSRLTVL.

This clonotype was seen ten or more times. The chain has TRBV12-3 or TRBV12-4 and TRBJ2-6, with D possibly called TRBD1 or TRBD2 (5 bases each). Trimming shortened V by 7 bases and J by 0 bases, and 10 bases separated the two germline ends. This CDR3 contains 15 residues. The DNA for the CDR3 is TGTGCCAGCACCCGGGGCCTCTCTGGGGCCAACGTCCTGACTTTC. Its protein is CASTRGLSGANVLTF.

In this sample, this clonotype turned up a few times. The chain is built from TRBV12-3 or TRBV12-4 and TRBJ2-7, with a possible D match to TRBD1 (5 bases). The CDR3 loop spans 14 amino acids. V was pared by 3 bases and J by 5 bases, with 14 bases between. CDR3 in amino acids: CASSFRQGRDEQYF. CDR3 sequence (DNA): TGTGCCAGCAGTTTTAGGCAGGGTAGGGACGAGCAGTACTTC.